This T cell receptor beta chain was captured in a study of control samples from healthy donors and cancer patients. V dropped 5 bases and J dropped 1 base, with 9 bases sitting between them. CDR3 length equals 14 residues. Germline values: CDR1 MNHNY, CDR2 SVGAGI (reference sequence). Libraries were prepared by immunoSEQ multiplex PCR; TCRdb keeps only in-frame clonotypes and omits some of them. The data show 65,000 to 95,000 clones, with more than 70% seen just once and over 15% held by the top ten. The receptor comes from a man aged 45-65 years in good health. The sequenced material came from blood. The V call is TRBV6-6, the J call TRBJ1-5; D may be TRBD1 (5 bases). CDR3 DNA sequence: TGTGCCAGCAGTCCGGGACTGAGCAATCAGCCCCAGCATTTT. Its translation: CASSPGLSNQPQHF.